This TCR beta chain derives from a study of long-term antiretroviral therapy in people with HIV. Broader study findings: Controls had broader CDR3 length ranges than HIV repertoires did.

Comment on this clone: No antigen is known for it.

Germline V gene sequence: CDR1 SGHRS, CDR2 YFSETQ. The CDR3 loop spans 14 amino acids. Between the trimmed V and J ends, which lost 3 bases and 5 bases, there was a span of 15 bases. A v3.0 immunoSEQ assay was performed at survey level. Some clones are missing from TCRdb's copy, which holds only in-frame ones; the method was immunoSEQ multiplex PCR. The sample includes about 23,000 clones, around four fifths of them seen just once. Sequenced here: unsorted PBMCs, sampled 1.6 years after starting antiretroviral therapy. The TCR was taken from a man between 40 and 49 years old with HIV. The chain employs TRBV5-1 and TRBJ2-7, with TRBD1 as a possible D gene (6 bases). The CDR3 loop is CASSWGPRANEQYF. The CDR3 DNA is TGCGCCAGCAGCTGGGGGCCCAGGGCCAACGAGCAGTACTTC.